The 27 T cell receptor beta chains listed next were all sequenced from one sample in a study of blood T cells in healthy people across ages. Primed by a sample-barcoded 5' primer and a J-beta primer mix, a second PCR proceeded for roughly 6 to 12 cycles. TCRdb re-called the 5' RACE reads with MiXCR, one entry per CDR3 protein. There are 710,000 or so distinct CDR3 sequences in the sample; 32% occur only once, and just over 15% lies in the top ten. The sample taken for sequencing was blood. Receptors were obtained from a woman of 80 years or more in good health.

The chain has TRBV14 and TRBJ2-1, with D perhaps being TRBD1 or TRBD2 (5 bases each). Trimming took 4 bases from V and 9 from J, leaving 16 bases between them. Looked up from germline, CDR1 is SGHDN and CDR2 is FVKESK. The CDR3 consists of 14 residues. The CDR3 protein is CASSRSGAPSEQFF. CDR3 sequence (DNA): TGTGCCAGCAGCCGCTCCGGGGCCCCCAGTGAGCAGTTCTTC.

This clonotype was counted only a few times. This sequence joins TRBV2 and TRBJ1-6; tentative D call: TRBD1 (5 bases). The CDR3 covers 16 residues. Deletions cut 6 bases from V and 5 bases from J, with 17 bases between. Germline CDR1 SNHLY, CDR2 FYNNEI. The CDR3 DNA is TGTGCCAGCAGGAAGGTTACGGGGGGGGATAATTCACCCCTCCACTTT. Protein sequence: CASRKVTGGDNSPLHF.

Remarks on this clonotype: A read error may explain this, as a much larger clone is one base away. In DNA form, the CDR3 reads TGTGCCATCAGTGAGTCGGCACAATCCGTGACTGGAGCTTTCTTT. Translated: CAISESAQSVTGAFF. The genes are TRBV10-3 and TRBJ1-1; D unclear. The CDR3 sequence is 15 residues long. Germline lookup yields CDR1 ENHRY and CDR2 SYGVKD.

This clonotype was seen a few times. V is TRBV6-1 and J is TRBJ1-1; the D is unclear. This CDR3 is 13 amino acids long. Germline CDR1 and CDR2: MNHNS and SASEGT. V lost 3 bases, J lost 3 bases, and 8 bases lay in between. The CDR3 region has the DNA TGTGCCAGCAGTGATGAGGGCGACACTGAAGCTTTCTTT. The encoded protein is CASSDEGDTEAFF.

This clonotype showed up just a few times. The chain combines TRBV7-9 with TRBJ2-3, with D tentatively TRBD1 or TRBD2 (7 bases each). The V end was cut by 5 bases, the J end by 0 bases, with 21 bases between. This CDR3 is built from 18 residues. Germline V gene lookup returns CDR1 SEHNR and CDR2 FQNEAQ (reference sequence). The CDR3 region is CASSDPGTAGLSTDTQYF. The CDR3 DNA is TGTGCCAGCAGCGACCCTGGGACAGCGGGGTTGAGCACAGATACGCAGTATTTT.

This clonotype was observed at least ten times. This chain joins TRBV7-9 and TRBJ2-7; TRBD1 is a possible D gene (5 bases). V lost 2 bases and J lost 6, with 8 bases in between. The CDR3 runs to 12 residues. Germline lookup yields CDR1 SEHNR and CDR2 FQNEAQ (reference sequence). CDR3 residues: CASSLRGIEQYF. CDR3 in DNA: TGTGCCAGCAGCTTAAGGGGTATCGAGCAGTACTTC.

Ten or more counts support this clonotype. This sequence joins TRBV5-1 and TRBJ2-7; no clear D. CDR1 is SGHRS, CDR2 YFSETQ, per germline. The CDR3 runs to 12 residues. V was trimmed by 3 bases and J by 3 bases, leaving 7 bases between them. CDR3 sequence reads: CASSWNDYEQYF. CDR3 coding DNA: TGCGCCAGCAGCTGGAATGACTACGAGCAGTACTTC. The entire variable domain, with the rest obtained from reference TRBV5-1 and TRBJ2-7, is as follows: KAGVTQTPRYLIKTRGQQVTLSCSPISGHRSVSWYQQTPGQGLQFLFEYFSETQRNKGNFPGRFSGRQFSNSRSEMNVSTLELGDSALYLCASSWNDYEQYFGPGTRLTVT.

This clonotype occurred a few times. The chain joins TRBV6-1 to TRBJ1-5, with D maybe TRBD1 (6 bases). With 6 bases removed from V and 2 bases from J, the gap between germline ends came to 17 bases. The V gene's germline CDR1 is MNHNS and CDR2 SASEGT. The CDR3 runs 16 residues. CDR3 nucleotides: TGTGCCAGCAGGGATACAGGGCCGGGGGGCAATCAGCCCCAGCATTTT. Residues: CASRDTGPGGNQPQHF.

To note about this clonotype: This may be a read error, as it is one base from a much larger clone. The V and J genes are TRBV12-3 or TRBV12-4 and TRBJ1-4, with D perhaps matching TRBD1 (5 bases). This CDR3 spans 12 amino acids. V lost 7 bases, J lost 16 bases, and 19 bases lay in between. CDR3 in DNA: TGTGCCAGCACCAAATGGACGGGGGAACCGTTTTTT. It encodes CASTKWTGEPFF.

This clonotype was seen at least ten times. CDR3 loop: CAISEGFTHYEQYF. CDR3 nucleotides: TGTGCCATCAGTGAGGGGTTTACTCACTACGAGCAGTACTTC. This chain uses TRBV10-3 with TRBJ2-7; no clear D gene. Trimming took off 2 bases at V and 3 bases at J, with 11 bases between the two ends. CDR1 and CDR2 from the germline V gene are ENHRY and SYGVKD. CDR3 size: 14 residues.

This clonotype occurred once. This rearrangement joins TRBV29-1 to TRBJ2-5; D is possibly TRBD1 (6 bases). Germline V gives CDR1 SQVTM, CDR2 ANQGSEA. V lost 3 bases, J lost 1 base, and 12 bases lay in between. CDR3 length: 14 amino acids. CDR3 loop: CSVEPGASQETQYF. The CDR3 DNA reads TGCAGCGTTGAGCCAGGGGCGAGCCAAGAGACCCAGTACTTC.

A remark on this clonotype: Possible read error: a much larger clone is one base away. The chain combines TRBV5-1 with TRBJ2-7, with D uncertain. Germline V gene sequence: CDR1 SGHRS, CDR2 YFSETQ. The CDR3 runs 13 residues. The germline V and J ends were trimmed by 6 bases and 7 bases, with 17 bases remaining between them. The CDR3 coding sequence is TGCGCCAGCAAGCCGTCAGGCTACAATGAGCAGTACTTC. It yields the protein CASKPSGYNEQYF.

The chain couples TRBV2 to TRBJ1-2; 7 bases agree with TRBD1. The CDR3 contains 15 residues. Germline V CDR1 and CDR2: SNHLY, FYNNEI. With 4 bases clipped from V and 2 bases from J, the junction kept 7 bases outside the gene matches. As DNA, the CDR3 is TGTGCCAGCAGTGCGTCGCGACAGGGAAACTATGGCTACACCTTC. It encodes CASSASRQGNYGYTF.

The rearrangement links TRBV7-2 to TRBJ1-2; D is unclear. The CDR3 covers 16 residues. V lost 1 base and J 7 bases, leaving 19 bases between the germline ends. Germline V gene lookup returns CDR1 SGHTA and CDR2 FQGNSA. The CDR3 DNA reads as TGTGCCAGCAGCTTAGAAGTTTCAGACGCGTATTTTGGCTACACCTTC. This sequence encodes CASSLEVSDAYFGYTF.

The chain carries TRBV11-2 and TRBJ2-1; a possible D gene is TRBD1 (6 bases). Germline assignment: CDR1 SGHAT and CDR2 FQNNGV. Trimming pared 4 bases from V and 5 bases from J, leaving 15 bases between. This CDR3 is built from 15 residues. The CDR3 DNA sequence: TGTGCCAGCAGCTATTCCGGGACACCTAACAATGAGCAGTTCTTC. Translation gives CASSYSGTPNNEQFF.

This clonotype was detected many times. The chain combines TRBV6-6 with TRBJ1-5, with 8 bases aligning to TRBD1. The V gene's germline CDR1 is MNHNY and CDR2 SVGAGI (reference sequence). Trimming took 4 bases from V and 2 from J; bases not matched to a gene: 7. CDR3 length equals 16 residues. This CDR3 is CASSFTGGSRNQPQHF. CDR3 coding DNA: TGTGCCAGCAGTTTCACAGGGGGATCTCGCAATCAGCCCCAGCATTTT.

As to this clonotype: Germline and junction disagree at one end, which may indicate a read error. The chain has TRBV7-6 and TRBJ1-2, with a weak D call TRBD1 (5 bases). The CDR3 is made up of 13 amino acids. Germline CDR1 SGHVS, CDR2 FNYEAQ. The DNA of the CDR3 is TGTGCCAGCAGCCCCCTCAGGGCTAGTGGTTACATCTTC. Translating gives CASSPLRASGYIF.

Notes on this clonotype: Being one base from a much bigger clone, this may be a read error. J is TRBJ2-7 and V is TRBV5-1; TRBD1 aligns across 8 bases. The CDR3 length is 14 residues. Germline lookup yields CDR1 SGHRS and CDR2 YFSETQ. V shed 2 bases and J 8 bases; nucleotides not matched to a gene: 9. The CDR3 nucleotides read TGCGCCAGCAGCTTTGGTAGGCAGGGGGCGAAGCAGTACTTC. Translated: CASSFGRQGAKQYF.

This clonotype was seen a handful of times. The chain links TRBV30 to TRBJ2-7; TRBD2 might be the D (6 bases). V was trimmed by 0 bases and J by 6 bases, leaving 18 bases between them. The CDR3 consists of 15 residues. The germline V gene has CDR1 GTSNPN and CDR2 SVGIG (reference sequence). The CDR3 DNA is TGTGCCTGGAGTGTCGGTTGGAGGGAGGCCGCCGAGCAGTACTTC. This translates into CAWSVGWREAAEQYF.

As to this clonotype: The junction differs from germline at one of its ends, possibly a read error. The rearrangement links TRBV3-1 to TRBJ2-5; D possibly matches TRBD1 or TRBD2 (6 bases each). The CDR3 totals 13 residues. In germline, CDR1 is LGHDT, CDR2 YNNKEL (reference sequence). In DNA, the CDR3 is TGTACCAGCAGCTCTCGGGGGCAGGGGACCCAGTACTTC. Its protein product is CTSSSRGQGTQYF.

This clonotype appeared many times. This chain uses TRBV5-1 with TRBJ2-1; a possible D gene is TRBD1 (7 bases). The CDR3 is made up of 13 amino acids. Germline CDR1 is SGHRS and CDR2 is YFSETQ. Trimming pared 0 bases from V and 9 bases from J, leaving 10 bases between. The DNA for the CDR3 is TGCGCCAGCAGCTTGGGCCAGGGGGGTGAGCAGTTCTTC. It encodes CASSLGQGGEQFF.

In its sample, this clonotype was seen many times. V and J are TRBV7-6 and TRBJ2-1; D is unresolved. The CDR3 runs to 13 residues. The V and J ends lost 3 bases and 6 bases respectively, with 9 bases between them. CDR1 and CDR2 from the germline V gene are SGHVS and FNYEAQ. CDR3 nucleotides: TGTGCCAGCAGCTTCGCTACAGTCAATGAGCAGTTCTTC. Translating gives CASSFATVNEQFF.

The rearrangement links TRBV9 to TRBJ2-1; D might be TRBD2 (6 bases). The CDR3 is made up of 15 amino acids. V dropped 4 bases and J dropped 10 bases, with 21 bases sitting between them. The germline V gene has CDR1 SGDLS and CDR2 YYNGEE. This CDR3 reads CASSRDLRDLFEQFF. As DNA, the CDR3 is TGTGCCAGCAGCCGCGACCTCCGGGACTTGTTCGAGCAGTTCTTC.

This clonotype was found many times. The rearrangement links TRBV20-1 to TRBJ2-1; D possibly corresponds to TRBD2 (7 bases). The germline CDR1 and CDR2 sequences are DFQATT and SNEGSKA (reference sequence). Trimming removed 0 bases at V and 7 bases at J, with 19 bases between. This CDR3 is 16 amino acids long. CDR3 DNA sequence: TGCAGTGCTAGAGATCGAGTGCGGGGGCCGAGGAATGAGCAGTTCTTC. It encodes CSARDRVRGPRNEQFF.

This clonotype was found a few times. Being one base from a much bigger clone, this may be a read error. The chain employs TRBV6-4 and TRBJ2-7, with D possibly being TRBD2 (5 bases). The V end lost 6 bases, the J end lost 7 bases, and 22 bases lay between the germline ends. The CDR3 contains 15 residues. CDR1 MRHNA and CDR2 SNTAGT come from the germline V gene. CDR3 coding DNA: TGTGCCAGCAGCTCGGAGTGGGGAGCTCATAATGAGCAGTACTTC. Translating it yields CASSSEWGAHNEQYF.

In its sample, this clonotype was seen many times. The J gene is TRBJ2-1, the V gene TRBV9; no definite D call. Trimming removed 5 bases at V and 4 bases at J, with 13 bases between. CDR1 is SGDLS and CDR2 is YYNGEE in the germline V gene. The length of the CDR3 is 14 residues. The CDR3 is CASSPRAGYNEQFF. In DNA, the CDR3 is TGTGCCAGCAGTCCCCGGGCCGGGTACAATGAGCAGTTCTTC.

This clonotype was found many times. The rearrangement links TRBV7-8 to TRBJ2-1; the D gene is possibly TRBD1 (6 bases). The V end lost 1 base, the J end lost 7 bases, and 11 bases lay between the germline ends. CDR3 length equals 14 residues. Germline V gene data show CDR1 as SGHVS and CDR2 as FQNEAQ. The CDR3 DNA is TGTGCCAGCAGCTTAGTGCAGGGGAGAAATGAGCAGTTCTTC. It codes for CASSLVQGRNEQFF.